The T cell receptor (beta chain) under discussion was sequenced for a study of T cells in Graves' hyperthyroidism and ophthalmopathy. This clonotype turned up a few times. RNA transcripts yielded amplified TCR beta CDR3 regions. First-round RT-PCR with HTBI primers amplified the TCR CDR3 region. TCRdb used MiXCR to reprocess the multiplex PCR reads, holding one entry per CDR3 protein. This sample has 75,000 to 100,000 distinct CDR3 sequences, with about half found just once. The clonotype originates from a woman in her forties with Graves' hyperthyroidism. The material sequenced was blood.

The CDR3 coding sequence is TGCAGTGCTAGGGGACAGGGGGCCCAGTACTTC. Translation: CSARGQGAQYF. The chain links TRBV20-1 to TRBJ2-5, with 11 bases matching TRBD1. Trimming cost V 3 bases and J 9 bases; bases outside gene matches: 0. This CDR3 spans 11 amino acids. CDR1 is DFQATT and CDR2 is SNEGSKA in the germline V gene (reference sequence).